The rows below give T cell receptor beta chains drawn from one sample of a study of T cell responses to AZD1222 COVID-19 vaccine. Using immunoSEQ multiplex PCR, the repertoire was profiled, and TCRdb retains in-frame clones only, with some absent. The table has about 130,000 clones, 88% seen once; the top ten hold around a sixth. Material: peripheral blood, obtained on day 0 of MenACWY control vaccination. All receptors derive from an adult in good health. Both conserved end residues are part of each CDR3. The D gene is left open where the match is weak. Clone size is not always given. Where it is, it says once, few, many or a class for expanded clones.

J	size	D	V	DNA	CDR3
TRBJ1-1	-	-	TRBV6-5	TGTGCCACCCACAGGGTTACAAACACTGAAGCTTTCTTT	CATHRVTNTEAFF
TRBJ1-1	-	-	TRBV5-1	TGCGCCAGCGGTATTGGAGACAGTTCTCTTGAAGCTTTCTTT	CASGIGDSSLEAFF
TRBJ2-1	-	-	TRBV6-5	TGTGCCAGTACGGGGGGGACAGCCTACAATGAGCAGTTCTTC	CASTGGTAYNEQFF
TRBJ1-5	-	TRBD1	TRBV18	TGTGCCAGCTCACCAACAACAGGGGCGGGCACAATTGGTCAGCCCCAGCATTTT	CASSPTTGAGTIGQPQHF
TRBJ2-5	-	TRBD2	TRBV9	TGTGCCAGCAGTGCCACCTTTAGCGGGAGCCAAGAGACCCAGTACTTC	CASSATFSGSQETQYF
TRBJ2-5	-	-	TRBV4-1	TGCGCCAGCAGCCAAGCGATGGCAGGGTCCCAAGAGACCCAGTACTTC	CASSQAMAGSQETQYF
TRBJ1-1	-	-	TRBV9	TGTGCCAGCAGCCCCGGGACTTCTGAAGCTTTCTTT	CASSPGTSEAFF
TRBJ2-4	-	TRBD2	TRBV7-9	TGTGCCAGCAGCCCGGGACTATCCACGAACATTCAGTACTTC	CASSPGLSTNIQYF
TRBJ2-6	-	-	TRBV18	TGTGCCAGCTCAATACGAGGGGGGTCCTCTGGGGCCAACGTCCTGACTTTC	CASSIRGGSSGANVLTF
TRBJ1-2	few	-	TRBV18	TGTGCCAGCTCACCACCGGGACTCTATAACTATGGCTACACCTTC	CASSPPGLYNYGYTF
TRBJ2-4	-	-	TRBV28	TGTGCCAGCAGTCCCCAGGGGTTAAGATTAGGCATTCAGTACTTC	CASSPQGLRLGIQYF
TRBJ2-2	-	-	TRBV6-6	TGTGCCAGCAGTTACGGGCGGGGCAGGGCCGGGGAGCTGTTTTTT	CASSYGRGRAGELFF
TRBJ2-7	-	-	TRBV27	TGTGCCAGCAGTTTATGGATATCGCCTGAGTACGAGCAGTACTTC	CASSLWISPEYEQYF
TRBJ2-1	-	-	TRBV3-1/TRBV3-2	TGTGCCAGCAGCCATGGGGGAAACAATGAGCAGTTCTTC	CASSHGGNNEQFF
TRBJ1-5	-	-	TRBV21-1	TGTGCCAGCAGCGCCCAAAGGAAACGACAGAATAGCAATCAGCCCCAGCATTTT	CASSAQRKRQNSNQPQHF
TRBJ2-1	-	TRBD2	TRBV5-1	TGCGCCAGCAGCGGAGGACTAGAAAGACTACCCTACAATGAGCAGTTCTTC	CASSGGLERLPYNEQFF
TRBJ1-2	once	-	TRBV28	TGTGCCAGCAGTTTGGGAGGGGAGAACTATGGCTACACCTTC	CASSLGGENYGYTF
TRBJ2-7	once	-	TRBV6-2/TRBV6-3	TGTGCCAGCAGCCGGGGAAACTCCTACGAGCAGTACTTC	CASSRGNSYEQYF
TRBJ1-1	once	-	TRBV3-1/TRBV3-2	TGTGCCAGCAGCCAAGAGACCAACACTGAAGCTTTCTTT	CASSQETNTEAFF
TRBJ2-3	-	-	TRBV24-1	TGTGCCACCGCTACAAGGAGATCAACGGCTTATGCAGATACGCAGTATTTT	CATATRRSTAYADTQYF
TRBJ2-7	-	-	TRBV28	TGTGCCAGCAGTTCCACGTATCTCAGCTTGGACTCTAAAAATTACGAGCAGTACTTC	CASSSTYLSLDSKNYEQYF
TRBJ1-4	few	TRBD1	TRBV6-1	TGTGCCAGCAGTGACGGACAGGGGGGCGGTGAAAAACTGTTTTTT	CASSDGQGGGEKLFF
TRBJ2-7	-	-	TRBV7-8	TGTGCCAGCAGCTTAGCTGCTTACGAGCAGTACTTC	CASSLAAYEQYF
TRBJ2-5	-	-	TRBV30	TGTGCCTGGAGTGTATTGGGGGAGACCCAGTACTTC	CAWSVLGETQYF
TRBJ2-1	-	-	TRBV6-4	TGTGCCAGCAGTGAGGGACGGGGGGCTTACAATGAGCAGTTCTTC	CASSEGRGAYNEQFF
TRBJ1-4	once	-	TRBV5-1	TGCGCCAGCAGCTTGGGGTCCCAAACTAATGAAAAACTGTTTTTT	CASSLGSQTNEKLFF
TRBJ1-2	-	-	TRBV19	TGTGCCAGTACGTCGCCACGGGCCAAGAGCATCTATGGCTACACCTTC	CASTSPRAKSIYGYTF
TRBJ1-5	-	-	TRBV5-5	TGTGCCAGCAGCTTGAACGCAGGGAGGCAGCCCCAGCATTTT	CASSLNAGRQPQHF
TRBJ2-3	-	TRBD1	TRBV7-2	TGTGCCAGCAGTTTTCGGACAGGTTACACAGATACGCAGTATTTT	CASSFRTGYTDTQYF
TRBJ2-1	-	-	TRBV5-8	TGTGCCAGCAGCTTGTACCGAAACAATGAGCAGTTCTTC	CASSLYRNNEQFF
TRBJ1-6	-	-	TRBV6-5	TGTGCCAGCAGTTACGACACGAATTCACCCCTCCACTTT	CASSYDTNSPLHF
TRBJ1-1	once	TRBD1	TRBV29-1	TGCAGCGTCATGGGACAGGGGGGGAACACTGAAGCTTTCTTT	CSVMGQGGNTEAFF
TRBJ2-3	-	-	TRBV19	TGTGCCAGTAGTATTGGAGGCCCCGAGGGTACGCAGTATTTT	CASSIGGPEGTQYF
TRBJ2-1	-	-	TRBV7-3	TGTGCCAGCAGCTTAAACCGCGGGGAAGAGCAGTTCTTC	CASSLNRGEEQFF
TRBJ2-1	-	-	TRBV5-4	TGTGCCAGCAGCTTCGACATGGGGGTAATGAATGAGCAGTTCTTC	CASSFDMGVMNEQFF
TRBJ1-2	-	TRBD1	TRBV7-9	TGTGCCAGCAGCCCCGGACAGGCGCATGGTACGAAGGGCTACACCTTC	CASSPGQAHGTKGYTF
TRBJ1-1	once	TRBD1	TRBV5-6	TGTGCCAGCAGCCCGTACGACAGGGTGAACACTGAAGCTTTCTTT	CASSPYDRVNTEAFF
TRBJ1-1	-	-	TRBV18	TGTGCCAGCTCGGACGGAATGAACACTGAAGCTTTCTTT	CASSDGMNTEAFF